These 7 T cell receptor beta chains share one sample of origin, sequenced in a study of cytomegalovirus exposure and HLA in healthy donors. Vbeta (60) and Jbeta (13) primers were used in the PCR. TCRdb's copy holds only in-frame clones and misses some; the assay was immunoSEQ multiplex PCR. The repertoire includes 130,000 to 150,000 clones, about 72% of them detected once, and roughly 2.1% sits in the top ten. The sample was PBMCs. These receptors all stem from a man between 35 and 55 years old in good health and CMV-seronegative.

CDR3 coding DNA: TGCGCCAGCAGTCGGCGGGCGGGAGGGTCCACAGATACGCAGTATTTT. Its protein product is CASSRRAGGSTDTQYF. The chain carries TRBV4-1 and TRBJ2-3; TRBD2 matches 9 bases. The V gene's germline CDR1 is MGHRA and CDR2 YSYEKL. The J segment lost 2 bases and the V segment lost 6 bases, leaving 9 bases of the junction unmatched. CDR3 size: 16 residues.

V is TRBV13 and J is TRBJ2-2; D call uncertain. The V gene's germline CDR1 is PRHDT and CDR2 FYEKMQ (reference sequence). V shed 5 bases and J shed 8 bases, with 9 bases lying between them. The CDR3 runs to 12 residues. CDR3 amino acids: CASSAESGELFF. For the CDR3, the DNA is TGTGCCAGCAGCGCCGAGTCGGGGGAGCTGTTTTTT. Combining the CDR3 with reference TRBV13 and TRBJ2-2 gives the whole variable domain AAGVIQSPRHLIKEKRETATLKCYPIPRHDTVYWYQQGPGQDPQFLISFYEKMQSDKGSIPDRFSAQQFSDYHSELNMSSLELGDSALYFCASSAESGELFFGEGSRLTVL.

The gene calls are TRBV9 and TRBJ2-1; 9 positions match TRBD1. The CDR3 covers 17 residues. V was clipped by 1 base and J by 1 base; unmatched bases: 6. CDR1 SGDLS and CDR2 YYNGEE come from the germline V gene. The CDR3 here is CASSVTGGESSYNEQFF. In DNA, the CDR3 is TGTGCCAGCAGCGTAACAGGGGGCGAATCGTCCTACAATGAGCAGTTCTTC.

This clone was seen more than once but under ten times. The V gene is TRBV10-3, the J gene TRBJ1-5; 7 nucleotides agree with TRBD1. The CDR3 has 15 residues. Trimming removed 2 bases from V and 2 bases from J; junction bases left unmatched: 3. Germline values: CDR1 ENHRY, CDR2 SYGVKD. The CDR3 loop is CAISEQGDRNQPQHF. For the CDR3, the DNA is TGTGCCATCAGTGAGCAGGGGGATCGCAATCAGCCCCAGCATTTT.

This chain connects TRBV15 to TRBJ1-1, with 7 bases that match TRBD1. The J segment lost 2 bases and the V segment lost 2 bases, leaving 5 bases of the junction unmatched. This CDR3 comprises 15 residues. Germline CDR1 reads LNHNV; CDR2 reads YYDKDF (reference sequence). Written as DNA, the CDR3 is TGTGCCACCAGCAGACGGGACAGCACTAACACTGAAGCTTTCTTT. It is translated as CATSRRDSTNTEAFF.

The V call is TRBV5-1, the J call TRBJ2-7; D is unclear. The CDR3 extends over 13 amino acids. CDR1 and CDR2 from the germline V gene are SGHRS and YFSETQ. V lost 4 bases to trimming and J lost 3 bases, with 11 bases between them. The CDR3 region is CASSPTRNYEQYF. The CDR3 region has the DNA TGCGCCAGCAGCCCCACTCGCAACTACGAGCAGTACTTC.

The chain employs TRBV7-2 and TRBJ2-2; 10 bases are a match to TRBD2. CDR1 is SGHTA and CDR2 is FQGNSA in the germline V gene. The V gene end was trimmed by 3 bases and the J gene end by 1 base; junction bases not matched to a gene: 2. The length of the CDR3 is 16 residues. The CDR3 DNA sequence: TGTGCCAGCAGCTTGCCTAGCGGGAGGAACACCGGGGAGCTGTTTTTT. It encodes CASSLPSGRNTGELFF. The full variable domain, rest sourced from reference TRBV7-2 and TRBJ2-2, is GAGVSQSPSNKVTEKGKDVELRCDPISGHTALYWYRQSLGQGLEFLIYFQGNSAPDKSGLPSDRFSAERTGGSVSTLTIQRTQQEDSAVYLCASSLPSGRNTGELFFGEGSRLTVL.